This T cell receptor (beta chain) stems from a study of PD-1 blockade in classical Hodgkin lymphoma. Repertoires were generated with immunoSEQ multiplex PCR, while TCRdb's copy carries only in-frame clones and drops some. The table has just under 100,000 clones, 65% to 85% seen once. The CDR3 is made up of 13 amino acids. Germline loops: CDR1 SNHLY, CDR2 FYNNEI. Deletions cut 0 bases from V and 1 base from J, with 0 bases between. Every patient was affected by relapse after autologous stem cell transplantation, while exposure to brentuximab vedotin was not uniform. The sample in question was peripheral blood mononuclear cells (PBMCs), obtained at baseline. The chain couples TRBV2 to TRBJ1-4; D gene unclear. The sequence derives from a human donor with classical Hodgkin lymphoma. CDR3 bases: TGTGCCAGCAGTGAAGCAACTAATGAAAAACTGTTTTTT. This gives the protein CASSEATNEKLFF.